Listed here is a single T cell receptor (beta chain). Assay: immunoSEQ multiplex PCR; the TCRdb copy retains only in-frame clones and omits some. Here the sample spans some 140,000 clones, roughly 89% being singletons. This specimen belongs to a study of T cell responses to AZD1222 COVID-19 vaccine. The receptor's source is an adult in good health. The sample was peripheral blood, taken on day 0 of AZD1222 vaccination.

The DNA for the CDR3 is TGTGCCAGCAGCTTCAGGTTAACCTACGAGCAGTACTTC. Its protein is CASSFRLTYEQYF. The chain is built from TRBV7-6 and TRBJ2-7, with D uncertain. Germline values: CDR1 SGHVS, CDR2 FNYEAQ. V dropped 3 bases and J dropped 2 bases, with 8 bases sitting between them. The CDR3 is 13 residues long. Supplemented by reference TRBV7-6 and TRBJ2-7, the full variable domain reads GAGVSQSPRYKVTKRGQDVALRCDPISGHVSLYWYRQALGQGPEFLTYFNYEAQQDKSGLPNDRFSAERPEGSISTLTIQRTEQRDSAMYRCASSFRLTYEQYFGPGTRLTVT.